Detailed here is one T cell receptor beta chain. Its specificity is unknown. The data belong to a study of T cell responses to AZD1222 COVID-19 vaccine. Study-wide findings and caveats: Donors skewed white British and female; clonal diversity was possibly underestimated. None of the repertoires were sampled until the peak T cell response had passed.

The CDR3 totals 15 residues. Trimming took 0 bases from V and 3 from J; bases not matched to a gene: 5. Germline V gene lookup returns CDR1 MNHEY and CDR2 SVGAGI. Sequenced by immunoSEQ multiplex PCR; TCRdb stores in-frame clones only, minus some. Among 130,000 to 150,000 clones listed, around nine tenths were seen once. The receptor was isolated from an adult in good health. The chain has TRBV6-5 and TRBJ2-7; 7 nucleotides line up with TRBD1. The material was peripheral blood, obtained on day 0 of AZD1222 vaccination. The CDR3 is CASSYSPTGIYEQYF. The CDR3 region has the DNA TGTGCCAGCAGTTACTCCCCGACAGGGATCTACGAGCAGTACTTC.